This T cell receptor beta chain was captured by sequencing in a study of molecular identifiers for immune sequencing clone quantification. Study-wide results and limits: Highly expanded clone sizes could be underestimated through barcode sharing by identical TCR molecules.

The CDR3 has 14 residues. The V end lost 4 bases, the J end lost 0 bases, and 10 bases lay between the germline ends. On this clonotype: Its antigen is not known.

Previously described methods and listed TCR primers were used for bulk TCR libraries. In TCRdb, the PCR reads were re-called with MiXCR into one record per CDR3 protein. The sample consists of fewer than 350,000 distinct CDR3 sequences, roughly a quarter of them appearing once. A CD8+CD4-CCR7+CD45RA+ gate was used to sort naive CD8 T cells. Sequencing was done on a sample of naive CD8+ T cells from blood, with Jurkat cell RNA spiked in. Specified subset: FACS-sorted CD8+CD4-CCR7+CD45RA+ naive T cells. The rearrangement joins TRBV12-3 or TRBV12-4 to TRBJ2-7; D remains unclear. This TCR was recovered from a human donor in good health. Some libraries in this study had Jurkat cell RNA spiked in. CDR3 nucleotide sequence: TGTGCCAGCAGTTCGGGCAGCAGCTCCTACGAGCAGTACTTC. It yields the protein CASSSGSSSYEQYF.